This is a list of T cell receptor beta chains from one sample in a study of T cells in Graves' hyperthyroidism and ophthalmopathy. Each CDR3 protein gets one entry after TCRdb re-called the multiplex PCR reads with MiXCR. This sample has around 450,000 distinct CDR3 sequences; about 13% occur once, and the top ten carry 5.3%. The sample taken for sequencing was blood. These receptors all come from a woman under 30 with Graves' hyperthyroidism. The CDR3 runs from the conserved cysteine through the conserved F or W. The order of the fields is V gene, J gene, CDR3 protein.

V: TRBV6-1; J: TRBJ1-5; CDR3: CASKGQTNQPQHF
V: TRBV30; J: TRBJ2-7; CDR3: CAWRQRRDEQYF
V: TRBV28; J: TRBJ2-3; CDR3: CASNPPQGAVTDTQYF
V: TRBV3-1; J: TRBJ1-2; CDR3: CASSQAGADLRGYTF
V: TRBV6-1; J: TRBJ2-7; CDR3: CASCRTALFEQYF
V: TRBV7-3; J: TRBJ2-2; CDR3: CASSSRASGRVNTGELFF
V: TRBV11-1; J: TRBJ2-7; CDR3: CASSSPLWREVGEQYF
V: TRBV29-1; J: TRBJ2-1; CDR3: CSVDTSGMFNEQFF
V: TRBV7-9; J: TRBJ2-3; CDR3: CASSLGQGVTDTQYF
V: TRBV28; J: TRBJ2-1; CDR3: CASSRTAGSSYNEQFF
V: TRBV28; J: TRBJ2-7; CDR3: CASSLNKQYF
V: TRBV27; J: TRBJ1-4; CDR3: CASSLARRGISANEKLFF
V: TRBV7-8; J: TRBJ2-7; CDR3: CASSLSSGKYEQYF
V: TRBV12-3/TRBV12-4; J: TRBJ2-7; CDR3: CASRMTGYEQYF
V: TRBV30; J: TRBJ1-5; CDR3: CAWSGTGAPDNQPQHF
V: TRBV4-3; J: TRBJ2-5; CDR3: CASSQGTGVKETQYF
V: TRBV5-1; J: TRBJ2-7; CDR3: CASREPVGEQYF
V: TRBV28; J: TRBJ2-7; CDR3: CASNRGFNEQYF
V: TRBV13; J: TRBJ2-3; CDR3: CASSPNRGLRTDTQYF
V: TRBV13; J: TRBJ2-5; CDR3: CASIQTGVQETQYF
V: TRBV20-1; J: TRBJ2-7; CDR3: CSAEGEGAYEQYF
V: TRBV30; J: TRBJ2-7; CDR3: CAWSVSRALDYEQYF
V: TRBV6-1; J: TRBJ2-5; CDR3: CASSEMRGRAETQYF
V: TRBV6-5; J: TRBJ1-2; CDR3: CASSYGSGLGYTF
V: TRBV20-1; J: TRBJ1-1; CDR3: CSADERTEAFF
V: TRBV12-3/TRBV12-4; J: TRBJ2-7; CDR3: CASSLDQGTEQYF
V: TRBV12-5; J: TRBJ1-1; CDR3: CASGLGTEAFF
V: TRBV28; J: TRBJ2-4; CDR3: CASSLALAKNIQYF
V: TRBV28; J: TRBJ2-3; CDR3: CASSLLGTSGRNSDTQYF
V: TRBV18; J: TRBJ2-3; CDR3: CASSPPMASGRARDTQYF
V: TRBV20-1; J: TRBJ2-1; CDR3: CSARDFREIAGEQFF
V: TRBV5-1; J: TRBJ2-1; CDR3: CASSPQGAGRNEQFF
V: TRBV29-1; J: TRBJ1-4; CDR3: CKHRDRGEAPNEKLFF
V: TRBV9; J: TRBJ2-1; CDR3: CASSVEAGDLNEQFF
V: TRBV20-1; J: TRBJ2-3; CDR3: CSAREHSTDTQYF
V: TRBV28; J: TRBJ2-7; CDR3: CASSLESLEQYF
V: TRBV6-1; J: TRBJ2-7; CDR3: CASTVPGYYEQYF
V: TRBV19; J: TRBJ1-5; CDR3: CASSRPGQTLNQPQHF
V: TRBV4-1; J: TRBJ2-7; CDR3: CASSQEGQGGYEQYF
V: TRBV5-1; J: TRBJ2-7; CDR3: CAGSLFGGTDEQYF
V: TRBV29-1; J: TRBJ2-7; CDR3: CSVEEGWGREQYF
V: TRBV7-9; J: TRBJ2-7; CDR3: CASSLGQGPTKQYF
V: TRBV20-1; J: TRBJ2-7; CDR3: CSARPVGVSEQYF
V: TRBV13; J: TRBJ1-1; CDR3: CASTLVDDPSTEAFF
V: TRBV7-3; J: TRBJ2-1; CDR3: CASSPSGGGSYNEQFF
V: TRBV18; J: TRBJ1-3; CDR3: CASSPVQSGNTIYF
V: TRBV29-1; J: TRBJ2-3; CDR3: CSVAVGPDTQYF
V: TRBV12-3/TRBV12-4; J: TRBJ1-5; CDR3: CASSQDRRQGNQPQHF
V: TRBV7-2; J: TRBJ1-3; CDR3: CASRLDRGPGNTIYF
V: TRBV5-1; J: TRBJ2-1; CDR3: CASSSGTGGRRNEQFF
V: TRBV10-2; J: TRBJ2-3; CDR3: CASSESPGYTDTQYF